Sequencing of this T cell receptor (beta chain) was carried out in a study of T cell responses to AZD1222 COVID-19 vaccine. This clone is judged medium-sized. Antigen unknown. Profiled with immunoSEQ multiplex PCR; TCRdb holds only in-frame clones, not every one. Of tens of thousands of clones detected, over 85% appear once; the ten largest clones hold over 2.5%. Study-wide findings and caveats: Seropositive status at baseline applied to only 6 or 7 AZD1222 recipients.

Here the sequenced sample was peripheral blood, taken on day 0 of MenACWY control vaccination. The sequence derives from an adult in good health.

CDR3 bases: TGCGCCAGCAGCCCACCCTTCAGGGTCGGGCATGGCTACACCTTC. The encoded protein is CASSPPFRVGHGYTF. V and J are TRBV4-1 and TRBJ1-2, with a weak D call TRBD1 (5 bases). This CDR3 is built from 15 residues. V dropped 4 bases and J dropped 6 bases, with 18 bases sitting between them. Germline-derived CDR1 and CDR2 are MGHRA and YSYEKL.